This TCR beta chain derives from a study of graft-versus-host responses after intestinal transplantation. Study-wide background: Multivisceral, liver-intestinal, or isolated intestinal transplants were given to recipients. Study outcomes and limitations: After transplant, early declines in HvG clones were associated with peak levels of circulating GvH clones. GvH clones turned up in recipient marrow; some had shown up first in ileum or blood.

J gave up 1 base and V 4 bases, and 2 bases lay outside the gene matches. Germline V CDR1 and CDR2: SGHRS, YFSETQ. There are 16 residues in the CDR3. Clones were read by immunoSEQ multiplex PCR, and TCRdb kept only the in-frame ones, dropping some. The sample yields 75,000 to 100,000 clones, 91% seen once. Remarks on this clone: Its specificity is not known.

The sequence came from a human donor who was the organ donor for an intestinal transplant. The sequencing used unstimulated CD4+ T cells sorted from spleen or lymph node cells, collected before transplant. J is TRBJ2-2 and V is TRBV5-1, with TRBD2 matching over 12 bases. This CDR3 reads CASSPTSGGNTGELFF. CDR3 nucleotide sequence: TGCGCCAGCAGCCCGACTAGCGGGGGGAACACCGGGGAGCTGTTTTTT.